This entry lists 3 T cell receptor beta chains sequenced from one sample in a study of blood T cells in healthy people across ages. Then a second PCR, running roughly 7 to 11 cycles, was carried out with a sample-barcoded 5' primer and a J-beta primer mix. In TCRdb, the 5' RACE reads were re-called with MiXCR into one record per CDR3 protein. The sample comprises roughly 500,000 distinct CDR3 sequences, approximately 27% of which are singletons, and 15% to 20% rests with the top ten. What was sequenced was blood. Receptors originate from a woman in her seventies in good health.

This clonotype was detected only a few times. Its ends do not fully match the called genes, so a read error is possible. The chain recombines TRBV5-1 with TRBJ2-5, with 8 bases that match TRBD2. The CDR3 covers 13 residues. The V gene's germline CDR1 is SGHRS and CDR2 YFSETQ. Written as DNA, the CDR3 is TGCGCCAGCAGCCGGGGGGGCCAAAAGACCCAGTACTTC. It translates to CASSRGGQKTQYF.

The rearrangement joins TRBV20-1 to TRBJ1-1; no definite D call. Germline loops: CDR1 DFQATT, CDR2 SNEGSKA (reference sequence). This CDR3 contains 15 residues. V lost 5 bases to trimming and J lost 1 base, with 17 bases between them. The CDR3 loop is CSARDPREGNTEAFF. The DNA for the CDR3 is TGCAGTGCTCGGGATCCACGAGAGGGGAACACTGAAGCTTTCTTT.

The chain carries TRBV15 and TRBJ2-3; D gene ambiguous. Germline values: CDR1 LNHNV, CDR2 YYDKDF (reference sequence). The CDR3 covers 16 residues. V was shortened by 0 bases and J by 2 bases, with 12 bases between the two germline ends. The CDR3 DNA sequence: TGTGCCACCAGCAGAGAATGGAAGGACCTCACAGATACGCAGTATTTT. Amino acids: CATSREWKDLTDTQYF.